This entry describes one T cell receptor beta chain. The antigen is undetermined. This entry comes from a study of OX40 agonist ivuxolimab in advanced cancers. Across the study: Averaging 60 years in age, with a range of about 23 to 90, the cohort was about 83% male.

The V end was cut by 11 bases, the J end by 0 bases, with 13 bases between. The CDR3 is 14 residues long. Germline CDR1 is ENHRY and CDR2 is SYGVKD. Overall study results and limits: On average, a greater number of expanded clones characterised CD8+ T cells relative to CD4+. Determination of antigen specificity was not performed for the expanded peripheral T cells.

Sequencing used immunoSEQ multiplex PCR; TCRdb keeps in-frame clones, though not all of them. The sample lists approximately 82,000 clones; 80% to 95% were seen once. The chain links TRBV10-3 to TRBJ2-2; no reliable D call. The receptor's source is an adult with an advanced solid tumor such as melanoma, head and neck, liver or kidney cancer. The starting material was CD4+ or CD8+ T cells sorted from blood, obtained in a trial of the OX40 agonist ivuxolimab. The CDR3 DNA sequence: TGTGCCTCCAGTGGCGGAGCGAACACCGGGGAGCTGTTTTTT. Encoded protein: CASSGGANTGELFF.